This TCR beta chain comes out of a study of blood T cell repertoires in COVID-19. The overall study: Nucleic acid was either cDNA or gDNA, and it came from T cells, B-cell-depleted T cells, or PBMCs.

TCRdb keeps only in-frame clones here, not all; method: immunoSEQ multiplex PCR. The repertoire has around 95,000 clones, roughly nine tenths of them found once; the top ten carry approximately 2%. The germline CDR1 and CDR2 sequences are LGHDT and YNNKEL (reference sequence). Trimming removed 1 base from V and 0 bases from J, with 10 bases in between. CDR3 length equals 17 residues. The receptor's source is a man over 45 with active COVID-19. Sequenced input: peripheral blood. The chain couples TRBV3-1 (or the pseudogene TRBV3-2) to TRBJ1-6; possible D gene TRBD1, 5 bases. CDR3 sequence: CASSQAYRSSYNSPLHF. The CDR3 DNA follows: TGTGCCAGCAGCCAAGCCTACAGGAGCTCCTATAATTCACCCCTCCACTTT.